The 28 T cell receptor beta chains in this list originate from one sample, sequenced in a study of shared T cell receptors in the human thymus. Clones were read by immunoSEQ multiplex PCR, and TCRdb kept only the in-frame ones, dropping some. The sample holds hundreds of thousands of clones, approximately 88% seen once. The sample also formed part of further work on human thymus T cells.

The specimen was thymocytes. The receptors stem from a boy less than two years old with a congenital heart defect.

J is TRBJ2-7 and V is TRBV11-2, with 15 bases identical to TRBD2. Germline CDR1 is SGHAT and CDR2 is FQNNGV. The V gene end was trimmed by 3 bases and the J gene end by 12 bases; junction bases not matched to a gene: 9. The CDR3 runs 15 residues. DNA of the CDR3: TGTGCCAGCAGCTTCTCCGGGACTAGCGGGAGGATACTGTACTTC. As protein: CASSFSGTSGRILYF.

The chain recombines TRBV7-9 with TRBJ2-5, with 11 bases identical to TRBD1. This CDR3 has 14 amino acids. Trimming at V came to 7 bases and at J to 4 bases, leaving 5 bases not matched to a gene. In germline, CDR1 is SEHNR, CDR2 FQNEAQ (reference sequence). CDR3 sequence: CASTPGQGVETQYF. CDR3 in DNA: TGTGCCAGCACCCCGGGACAGGGGGTAGAGACCCAGTACTTC.

V gene TRBV7-9 combines with J gene TRBJ2-7; 12 positions match TRBD2. Trimming cost V 5 bases and J 4 bases; bases outside gene matches: 6. Germline-derived CDR1 and CDR2 are SEHNR and FQNEAQ (reference sequence). CDR3 length equals 15 residues. The CDR3, as DNA: TGTGCCAGCAGCCGACTAGCGGGAGAATCATACGAGCAGTACTTC. Its translation: CASSRLAGESYEQYF.

This sequence joins TRBV27 and TRBJ2-1, with TRBD2 identical over 11 bases. Trimming at V came to 5 bases and at J to 2 bases, leaving 2 bases not matched to a gene. In germline, CDR1 is MNHEY, CDR2 SMNVEV (reference sequence). The CDR3 is 15 residues long. The CDR3, as DNA: TGTGCCAGCAGTATAGCGGGAGGGGCCTACAATGAGCAGTTCTTC. Translating it yields CASSIAGGAYNEQFF.

The chain recombines TRBV6-5 with TRBJ2-1; TRBD2 matches 9 bases. V gave up 2 bases and J gave up 5 bases; unmatched junction bases: 7. CDR3 length equals 16 residues. The germline CDR1 and CDR2 sequences are MNHEY and SVGAGI. The CDR3 DNA follows: TGTGCCAGCAGTTACACCGAGCGGGAGGTGGACAATGAGCAGTTCTTC. Translated, it gives CASSYTEREVDNEQFF.

The chain carries TRBV6-5 and TRBJ2-1; 8 nucleotides align to TRBD1. The germline V gene has CDR1 MNHEY and CDR2 SVGAGI. The CDR3 covers 16 residues. The junction had 12 bases not matched to a gene; V was cut back by 4 bases and J by 7 bases. The CDR3 sequence is CASSWVSGQGRNEQFF. The CDR3 DNA is TGTGCCAGCAGTTGGGTATCCGGACAGGGTCGGAATGAGCAGTTCTTC.

The chain carries TRBV28 and TRBJ2-3; maybe TRBD2 (5 bases). Deletions cut 7 bases from V and 2 bases from J, with 16 bases between. Germline loops: CDR1 MDHEN, CDR2 SYDVKM. The CDR3 consists of 15 residues. Written as DNA, the CDR3 is TGTGCCAGCATCGACGGGGTACTCCCCACAGATACGCAGTATTTT. It is translated as CASIDGVLPTDTQYF.

This chain uses TRBV7-2 with TRBJ1-2; D is unclear. There are 13 residues in the CDR3. Trimming pared 11 bases from V and 3 bases from J, leaving 16 bases between. The germline CDR1 and CDR2 sequences are SGHTA and FQGNSA. Written as DNA, the CDR3 is TGTGCCGACAAGAAGGCAGGTGACTATGGCTACACCTTC. Protein sequence: CADKKAGDYGYTF.

This chain uses TRBV4-3 with TRBJ2-7; the match to TRBD2 covers 10 bases. Germline trimming cut 2 bases from V and 3 bases from J; bases unmatched to any gene: 10. In germline, CDR1 is LGHNA, CDR2 YSLEER. The CDR3 covers 17 residues. Written as DNA, the CDR3 is TGCGCCAGCAGCCAACTCCTTAGGGCTAGCGGGAGCTACGAGCAGTACTTC. Its translation: CASSQLLRASGSYEQYF.

V is TRBV15 and J is TRBJ1-5; 9 positions match TRBD1. Germline lookup yields CDR1 LNHNV and CDR2 YYDKDF (reference sequence). Trimming cost V 5 bases and J 6 bases; bases outside gene matches: 8. This CDR3 comprises 15 residues. CDR3 DNA: TGTGCCACCAGCGGCGGACAGGGGAAGACTCAGCCCCAGCATTTT. Encoded protein: CATSGGQGKTQPQHF.

J is TRBJ2-1 and V is TRBV2; TRBD2 matches at 12 bases. Germline loops: CDR1 SNHLY, CDR2 FYNNEI. The CDR3 has 18 residues. V was pared by 4 bases and J by 3 bases, with 10 bases of the junction left unmatched. The CDR3 DNA reads TGTGCCAGCAGTGCCCCCCAGCTAGCGGGAGGGTACTACAATGAGCAGTTCTTC. It encodes CASSAPQLAGGYYNEQFF. Combining the CDR3 with reference TRBV2 and TRBJ2-1 gives the whole variable domain EPEVTQTPSHQVTQMGQEVILRCVPISNHLYFYWYRQILGQKVEFLVSFYNNEISEKSEIFDDQFSVERPDGSNFTLKIRSTKLEDSAMYFCASSAPQLAGGYYNEQFFGPGTRLTVL.

The chain employs TRBV28 and TRBJ1-1, with a tentative D call TRBD1 (5 bases). The CDR3 contains 15 residues. Between the trimmed V and J ends, which lost 2 bases and 1 base, there was a span of 11 bases. Looked up from germline, CDR1 is MDHEN and CDR2 is SYDVKM. CDR3 residues: CASSLRLGGNTEAFF. The CDR3 DNA is TGTGCCAGCAGTTTACGGTTGGGGGGGAACACTGAAGCTTTCTTT.

V usage is TRBV5-1 and J usage is TRBJ1-1, with TRBD1 identical over 7 bases. With 7 bases clipped from V and 5 bases from J, the junction kept 8 bases outside the gene matches. Germline V gene sequence: CDR1 SGHRS, CDR2 YFSETQ. The CDR3 extends over 13 amino acids. The CDR3 DNA sequence: TGCGCCAGCTCCCTGGACAGGCGGACTGAAGCTTTCTTT. Translated, it gives CASSLDRRTEAFF. The variable domain in full, completed from reference TRBV5-1 and TRBJ1-1, reads KAGVTQTPRYLIKTRGQQVTLSCSPISGHRSVSWYQQTPGQGLQFLFEYFSETQRNKGNFPGRFSGRQFSNSRSEMNVSTLELGDSALYLCASSLDRRTEAFFGQGTRLTVV.

This rearrangement joins TRBV10-3 to TRBJ2-5; 10 bases map to TRBD1. Germline values: CDR1 ENHRY, CDR2 SYGVKD. With V trimmed by 3 bases and J by 6 bases, 7 bases remained unmatched. This CDR3 region has 15 residues. The CDR3 sequence: CAISDCGTGAKTQYF. CDR3 bases: TGTGCCATCAGTGACTGTGGGACAGGGGCGAAGACCCAGTACTTC.

The chain recombines TRBV6-1 with TRBJ2-3; D may be TRBD2 (5 bases). Per the germline V gene, CDR1 is MNHNS and CDR2 is SASEGT. V gave up 7 bases and J gave up 6 bases, with 20 bases separating them. The CDR3 extends over 15 amino acids. Here the CDR3 DNA reads TGTGCCAGCAAAGTAGACTACCCCCTTACCGATACGCAGTATTTT. Protein sequence: CASKVDYPLTDTQYF.

V and J are TRBV5-1 and TRBJ2-1; maybe TRBD2 (6 bases). The CDR3 spans 15 residues. Trimming took off 0 bases at V and 7 bases at J, with 14 bases between the two ends. Germline CDR1 SGHRS, CDR2 YFSETQ. The CDR3 loop is CASSLAFGGRNEQFF. In nucleotides, the CDR3 is TGCGCCAGCAGCTTGGCCTTCGGGGGTCGGAATGAGCAGTTCTTC.

V is TRBV7-2 and J is TRBJ2-5, with D perhaps matching TRBD1 (6 bases). V was shortened by 5 bases and J by 9 bases, with 16 bases between the two germline ends. Germline V lookup: CDR1 SGHTA, CDR2 FQGNSA. The CDR3 is made up of 13 amino acids. DNA for the CDR3: TGTGCCAGCAGCCCCCGGGACACCGTGTCCCAGTACTTC. Its translation is CASSPRDTVSQYF.

This chain uses TRBV11-2 with TRBJ2-7, with 10 bases identical to TRBD2. J gave up 4 bases and V 4 bases, and 10 bases lay outside the gene matches. CDR3 length equals 16 residues. Germline V lookup: CDR1 SGHAT, CDR2 FQNNGV. CDR3 amino acids: CASSSPFPGLAYEQYF. DNA for the CDR3: TGTGCCAGCAGCTCCCCTTTCCCGGGACTAGCGTACGAGCAGTACTTC.

The V and J genes are TRBV29-1 and TRBJ2-7, with D unclear. Germline CDR1 and CDR2: SQVTM and ANQGSEA. This CDR3 comprises 14 residues. The V gene lost 5 bases and the J gene lost 0 bases, with 14 bases spanning the gap. The CDR3 loop reads CSVLTVKSSYEQYF. The CDR3 DNA follows: TGCAGCGTTCTTACAGTTAAGTCCTCCTACGAGCAGTACTTC.

A few counts support this clone. The chain links TRBV7-9 to TRBJ2-7; D possibly corresponds to TRBD2 (6 bases). V lost 5 bases to trimming and J lost 2 bases, with 19 bases between them. Germline lookup yields CDR1 SEHNR and CDR2 FQNEAQ (reference sequence). CDR3 length: 16 amino acids. The CDR3 here is CASSRAIPRGPYEQYF. In DNA, the CDR3 is TGTGCCAGCAGCCGTGCGATCCCGCGGGGCCCCTACGAGCAGTACTTC.

The gene calls are TRBV6-5 and TRBJ2-6; D not resolved. Per the germline V gene, CDR1 is MNHEY and CDR2 is SVGAGI. This CDR3 region has 15 residues. V lost 6 bases to trimming and J lost 0 bases, with 9 bases between them. The CDR3 loop is CASSRGLSGANVLTF. CDR3 DNA: TGTGCCAGCAGCCGCGGTCTCTCTGGGGCCAACGTCCTGACTTTC.

The chain combines TRBV20-1 with TRBJ2-1; D remains ambiguous. V dropped 6 bases and J dropped 6 bases, with 9 bases sitting between them. Germline-derived CDR1 and CDR2 are DFQATT and SNEGSKA (reference sequence). There are 11 residues in the CDR3. The CDR3 region has the DNA TGCAGTGCCCCGTCCAGCAATGAGCAGTTCTTC. Protein: CSAPSSNEQFF.

V and J are TRBV4-3 and TRBJ2-1; 7 bases are a match to TRBD2. This CDR3 comprises 20 residues. The V segment lost 4 bases and the J segment 0 bases; nucleotides outside the gene matches: 18. Germline V gene data show CDR1 as LGHNA and CDR2 as YSLEER. The CDR3 bases are TGCGCCAGCAGCCGAAGGTGGCTAGCGGATCCCCCTAGCTCCTACAATGAGCAGTTCTTC. Translating gives CASSRRWLADPPSSYNEQFF.

This chain joins TRBV25-1 and TRBJ2-1; 7 bases are a match to TRBD1. J was trimmed by 13 bases and V by 6 bases; bases with no gene match: 15. The CDR3 is made up of 14 amino acids. CDR1 MGHDK and CDR2 SYGVNS come from the germline V gene. Here the CDR3 reads CASSEGAPSGGQFF. The CDR3 coding sequence is TGTGCCAGCAGCGAGGGAGCGCCCTCAGGGGGTCAGTTCTTC.

The chain uses TRBV28 and TRBJ2-7, with 10 bases lining up with TRBD1. The CDR3 runs 15 residues. CDR1 and CDR2 (germline): MDHEN, SYDVKM. With V trimmed by 8 bases and J by 4 bases, 11 bases remained unmatched. CDR3 amino acids: CASRHGTGVTYEQYF. Here the CDR3 DNA reads TGTGCCAGCCGCCACGGGACAGGGGTTACTTACGAGCAGTACTTC.

The chain recombines TRBV4-2 with TRBJ2-2, with 12 bases that match TRBD2. The V and J ends lost 0 bases and 3 bases, in that order; junction bases with no gene match: 11. CDR3 length: 20 amino acids. Germline lookup yields CDR1 LGHNA and CDR2 YNFKEQ. CDR3 protein: CASSQDNGLAGGPYTGELFF. Here the CDR3 DNA reads TGTGCCAGCAGCCAAGATAACGGGCTAGCGGGAGGGCCCTACACCGGGGAGCTGTTTTTT.

The chain has TRBV12-5 and TRBJ2-1; the D is unclear. V was shortened by 6 bases and J by 0 bases, with 15 bases between the two germline ends. Germline CDR1 and CDR2: LGHNT and FRNRAP. The CDR3 covers 16 residues. The DNA of the CDR3 is TGTGCTAGTGGACCCCGACTCTCCCCCTCCTACAATGAGCAGTTCTTC. This codes for CASGPRLSPSYNEQFF.

The CDR3 protein is CATSRPGASFYEQYF. DNA of the CDR3: TGTGCCACCAGCAGGCCTGGGGCCTCATTCTACGAGCAGTACTTC. The chain carries TRBV15 and TRBJ2-7, with a weak D call TRBD1 (5 bases). The CDR3 contains 15 residues. V lost 3 bases and J 3 bases, leaving 15 bases between the germline ends. Germline V gene lookup returns CDR1 LNHNV and CDR2 YYDKDF (reference sequence).